The T cell receptor beta chain described here comes from a study of blood T cell repertoires in COVID-19. About the research overall: PBMCs, B-cell-depleted T cells, or T cells provided the cDNA or gDNA that made up the material.

This clone was picked up one time. Germline-derived CDR1 and CDR2 are LGHDT and YNNKEL (reference sequence). Trimming removed 2 bases from V and 2 bases from J, with 6 bases in between. This CDR3 region has 13 residues. In the authors' workflow: The assay estimated nucleated cells by amplifying reference gene primers. Sequencing was performed with immunoSEQ multiplex PCR; in TCRdb, only in-frame clones are kept and a portion is missing. D and trimming were read from the DNA, whereas the V and J calls and clone size are those reported in that table. The profile covers 280,000 or so clones, with 70% to 90% appearing a single time and approximately 2% taken by the ten largest.

The chain links TRBV3-1 (or the pseudogene TRBV3-2) to TRBJ1-2; TRBD1 might be the D (5 bases). This receptor was identified in a woman in her 30s who had recovered from COVID-19. The sample comprised peripheral blood. CDR3: CASSQSGNYGYTF. DNA for the CDR3: TGTGCCAGCAGCCAATCAGGGAACTATGGCTACACCTTC.